The rows below give T cell receptor beta chains drawn from one sample of a study of blood T cells in healthy people across ages. Each CDR3 protein is one row after TCRdb ran MiXCR on the 5' RACE reads. The sample contains approximately 770,000 distinct CDR3 sequences, 58% of which appear only once. Sequencing used blood. The receptors were sampled from a man aged 25-45 years in good health. CDR3s leave out the opening cysteine and the closing phenylalanine or tryptophan. The size field is filled for only some rows; it gives once, few, many or a size class.

J,size,V,CDR3
TRBJ2-7,.,TRBV6-5,ASSYSKVMYEQY
TRBJ2-1,.,TRBV20-1,SARKGWERLYNEQF
TRBJ1-2,.,TRBV29-1,SVLRTENYGYT
TRBJ1-1,.,TRBV6-5,ASSLTPKGTEAF
TRBJ1-2,few,TRBV18,ASSRGQGNDYT
TRBJ1-2,.,TRBV7-2,ASSLEWTAYGYT
TRBJ2-7,.,TRBV27,ASTRGKRY
TRBJ2-7,.,TRBV5-1,ASSLEYKEDEQY
TRBJ2-1,.,TRBV28,ASSLGRRAGGHNEQF
TRBJ2-7,few,TRBV29-1,SANQGTYEQY
TRBJ1-2,.,TRBV6-6,AGSPDREVHGYT
TRBJ1-2,few,TRBV25-1,ATRTGYDGYT
.,.,TRBV30,AWSVAQYEQY
TRBJ1-5,.,TRBV2,ASSLGGGYRQPQH
TRBJ2-7,.,TRBV20-1,IAGLYEQY
TRBJ2-7,.,TRBV4-2,ASSQDRSDEQY
TRBJ2-5,.,TRBV24-1,ATSDYTGVY
TRBJ2-7,.,TRBV28,ASTRGSSYEQY